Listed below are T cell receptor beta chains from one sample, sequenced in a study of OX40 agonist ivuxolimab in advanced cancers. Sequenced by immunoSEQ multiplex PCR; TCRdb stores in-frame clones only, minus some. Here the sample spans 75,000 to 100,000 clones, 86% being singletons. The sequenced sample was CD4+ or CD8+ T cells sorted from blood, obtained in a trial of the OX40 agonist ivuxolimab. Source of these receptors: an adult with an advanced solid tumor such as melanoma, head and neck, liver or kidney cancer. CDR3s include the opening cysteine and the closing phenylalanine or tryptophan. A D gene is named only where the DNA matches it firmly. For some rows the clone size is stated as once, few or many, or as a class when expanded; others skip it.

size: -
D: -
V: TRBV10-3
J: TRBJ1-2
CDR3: CAISLEGDYGYTF
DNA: TGTGCCATCTCGCTGGAGGGTGACTATGGCTACACCTTC

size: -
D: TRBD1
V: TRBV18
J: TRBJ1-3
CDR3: CASSPRQGAGSGNTIYF
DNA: TGTGCCAGCTCACCACGGCAGGGGGCCGGCTCTGGAAACACCATATATTTT

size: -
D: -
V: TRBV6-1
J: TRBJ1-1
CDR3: CASSARGVMNTEAFF
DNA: TGTGCCAGCAGTGCGAGGGGAGTAATGAACACTGAAGCTTTCTTT

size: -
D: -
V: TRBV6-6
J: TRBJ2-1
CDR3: CASTQSYNEQFF
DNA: TGTGCCAGCACGCAGAGTTACAATGAGCAGTTCTTC

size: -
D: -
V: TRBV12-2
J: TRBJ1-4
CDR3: CASRLVVFRNEKLFF
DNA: TGTGCAAGTCGCTTAGTGGTGTTCAGGAATGAAAAACTGTTTTTT

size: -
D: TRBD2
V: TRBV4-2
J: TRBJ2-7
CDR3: CASSQDRGASGGSYEQYF
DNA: TGTGCCAGCAGCCAAGATCGTGGGGCCTCTGGCGGGAGTTACGAGCAGTACTTC

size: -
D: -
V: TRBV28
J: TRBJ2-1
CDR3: CASGTGPHEQFF
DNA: TGTGCCAGCGGTACAGGTCCCCATGAGCAGTTCTTC

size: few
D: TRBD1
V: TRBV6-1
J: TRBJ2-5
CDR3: CASRTQGRQETQYF
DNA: TGTGCCAGCAGGACACAGGGGAGACAAGAGACCCAGTACTTC

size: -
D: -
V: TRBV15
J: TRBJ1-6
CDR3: CATSRRGGVLPLHF
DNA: TGTGCCACCAGCAGAAGGGGAGGGGTTTTGCCCCTCCACTTT

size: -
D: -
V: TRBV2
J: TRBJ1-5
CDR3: CASSGQGRVGQPQHF
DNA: TGTGCCAGCAGTGGTCAAGGCAGGGTGGGTCAGCCCCAGCATTTT

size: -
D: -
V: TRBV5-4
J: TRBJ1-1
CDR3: CASSHPGVGGENTEAFF
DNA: TGTGCCAGCAGCCACCCGGGCGTTGGAGGGGAGAACACTGAAGCTTTCTTT

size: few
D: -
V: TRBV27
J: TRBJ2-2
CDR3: CASRSGHTGELFF
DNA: TGTGCCAGCAGGTCGGGGCACACCGGGGAGCTGTTTTTT

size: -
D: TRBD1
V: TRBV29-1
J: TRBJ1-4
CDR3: CSARTGGREKLFF
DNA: TGCAGCGCTCGGACAGGGGGAAGGGAAAAACTGTTTTTT

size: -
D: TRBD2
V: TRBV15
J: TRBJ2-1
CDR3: CATSRAGYSGRGYNEQFF
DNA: TGTGCCACCAGCAGGGCGGGTTATAGCGGGAGAGGCTACAATGAGCAGTTCTTC

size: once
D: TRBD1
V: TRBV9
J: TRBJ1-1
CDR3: CASSQQTGVTEAFF
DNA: TGTGCCAGCAGCCAACAGACAGGGGTAACTGAAGCTTTCTTT

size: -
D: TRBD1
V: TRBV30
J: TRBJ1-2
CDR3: CAWTGQGISGLYGYTF
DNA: TGTGCCTGGACGGGACAGGGAATATCGGGGTTATATGGCTACACCTTC

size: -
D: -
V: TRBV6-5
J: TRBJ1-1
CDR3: CASGQGTEAFF
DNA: TGTGCCAGCGGTCAGGGGACTGAAGCTTTCTTT

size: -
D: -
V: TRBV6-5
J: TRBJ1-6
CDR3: CASSLLDSSYNSPLHF
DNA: TGTGCCAGCAGTTTACTGGACAGCTCCTATAATTCACCCCTCCACTTT

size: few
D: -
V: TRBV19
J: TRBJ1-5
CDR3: CASSIAPGSGNQPQHF
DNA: TGTGCCAGTAGTATAGCCCCGGGATCTGGAAATCAGCCCCAGCATTTT

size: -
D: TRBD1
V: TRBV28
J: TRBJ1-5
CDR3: CASSLGFETGKYFGNQPQHF
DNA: TGTGCCAGCAGTTTGGGGTTTGAGACAGGGAAATACTTCGGCAATCAGCCCCAGCATTTT

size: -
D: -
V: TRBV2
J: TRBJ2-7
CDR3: CASSGVGSYEQYF
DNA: TGTGCCAGCAGTGGGGTCGGCTCCTACGAGCAGTACTTC

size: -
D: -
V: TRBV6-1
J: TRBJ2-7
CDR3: CASSVGGPYEQYF
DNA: TGTGCCAGCAGTGTGGGGGGACCTTACGAGCAGTACTTC

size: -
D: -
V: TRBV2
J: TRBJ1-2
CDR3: CASREELYGYTF
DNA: TGTGCCAGCAGGGAGGAACTCTATGGCTACACCTTC

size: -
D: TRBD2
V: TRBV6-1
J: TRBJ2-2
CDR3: CASLSERGSTGELFF
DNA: TGTGCCAGCCTGTCTGAGCGGGGGAGCACCGGGGAGCTGTTTTTT

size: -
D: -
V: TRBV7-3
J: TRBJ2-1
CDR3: CASSLMGLQYNEQFF
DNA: TGTGCCAGCAGCTTAATGGGTCTACAGTACAATGAGCAGTTCTTC

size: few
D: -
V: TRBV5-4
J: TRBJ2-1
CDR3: CASSLGTWNEQFF
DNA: TGTGCCAGCAGCTTGGGGACGTGGAATGAGCAGTTCTTC

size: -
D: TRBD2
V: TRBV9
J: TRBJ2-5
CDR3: CASSSTGTSGTQYF
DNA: TGTGCCAGCAGCTCCACCGGGACTAGTGGGACCCAGTACTTC

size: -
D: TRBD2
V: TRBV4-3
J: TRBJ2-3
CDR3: CASSQVSGSGDTQYF
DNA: TGCGCCAGCAGCCAAGTTAGCGGGAGTGGAGATACGCAGTATTTT

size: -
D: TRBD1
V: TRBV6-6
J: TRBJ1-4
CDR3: CASTRDRTNEKLFF
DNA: TGTGCCAGCACTCGGGACAGGACTAATGAAAAACTGTTTTTT

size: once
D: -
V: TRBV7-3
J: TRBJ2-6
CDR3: CASSPAGSGANVLTF
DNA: TGTGCCAGCAGCCCGGCCGGCTCTGGGGCCAACGTCCTGACTTTC

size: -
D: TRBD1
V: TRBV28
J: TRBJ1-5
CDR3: CASRVQGANQPQHF
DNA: TGTGCCAGCAGAGTGCAGGGGGCTAATCAGCCCCAGCATTTT

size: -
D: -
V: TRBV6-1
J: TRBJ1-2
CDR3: CASSDSPRTVPHGYTF
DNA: TGTGCCAGCAGTGATTCCCCCAGAACAGTCCCCCATGGCTACACCTTC

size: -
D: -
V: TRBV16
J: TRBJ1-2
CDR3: CASRAGLNYGYTF
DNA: TGTGCCAGCAGGGCCGGTTTAAACTATGGCTACACCTTC

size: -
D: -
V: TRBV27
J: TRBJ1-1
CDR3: CASSLSRMNTEAFF
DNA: TGTGCCAGCAGTTTATCAAGGATGAACACTGAAGCTTTCTTT

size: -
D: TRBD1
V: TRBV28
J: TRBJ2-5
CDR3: CASRTPQGAGETQYF
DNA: TGTGCCAGCAGAACTCCTCAGGGGGCCGGGGAGACCCAGTACTTC

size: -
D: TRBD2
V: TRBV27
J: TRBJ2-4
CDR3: CASSPGSSGGNIQYF
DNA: TGTGCCAGCAGCCCAGGGTCTAGCGGGGGAAACATTCAGTACTTC

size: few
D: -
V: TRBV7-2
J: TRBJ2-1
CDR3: CASSLIQNEQFF
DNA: TGTGCCAGCAGCTTAATACAGAATGAGCAGTTCTTC

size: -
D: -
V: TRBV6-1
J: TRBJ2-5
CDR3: CASNGRRQETQYF
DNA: TGTGCCAGCAATGGCAGGCGGCAAGAGACCCAGTACTTC

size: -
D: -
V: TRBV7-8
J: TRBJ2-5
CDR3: CASSLWETQYF
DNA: TGTGCCAGCAGCTTATGGGAGACCCAGTACTTC

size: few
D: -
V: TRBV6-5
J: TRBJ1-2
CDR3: CASSQRDGYGYTF
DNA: TGTGCCAGCAGTCAGCGGGACGGCTATGGCTACACCTTC

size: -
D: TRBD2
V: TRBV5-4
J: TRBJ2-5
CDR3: CASSQRDAGGETQYF
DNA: TGTGCCAGCAGTCAACGGGATGCCGGGGGGGAGACCCAGTACTTC

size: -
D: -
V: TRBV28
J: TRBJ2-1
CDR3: CASSRQPINEQFF
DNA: TGTGCCAGCAGCCGACAGCCAATTAATGAGCAGTTCTTC

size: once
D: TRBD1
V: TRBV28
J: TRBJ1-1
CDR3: CASSLPGQGAGTEAFF
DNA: TGTGCCAGCAGCCTACCGGGACAGGGGGCAGGAACTGAAGCTTTCTTT

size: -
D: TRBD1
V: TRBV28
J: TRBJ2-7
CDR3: CASSLTGTGTYEQYF
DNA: TGTGCCAGCAGCCTTACCGGGACAGGAACCTACGAGCAGTACTTC

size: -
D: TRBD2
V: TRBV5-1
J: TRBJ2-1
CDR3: CASRVTSALGSYNEQFF
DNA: TGCGCCAGCAGGGTGACTAGCGCTTTAGGCTCCTACAATGAGCAGTTCTTC

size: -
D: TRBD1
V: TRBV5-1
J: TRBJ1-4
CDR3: CASSQRGQGSTNEKLFF
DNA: TGCGCCAGCAGCCAGCGGGGACAGGGAAGCACTAATGAAAAACTGTTTTTT

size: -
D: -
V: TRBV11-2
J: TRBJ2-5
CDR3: CASRPGLGTVETQYF
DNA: TGTGCCAGCAGACCCGGCCTGGGCACTGTGGAGACCCAGTACTTC

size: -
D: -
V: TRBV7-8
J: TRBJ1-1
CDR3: CASSLARISEAFF
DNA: TGTGCCAGCAGCTTAGCCCGGATCTCTGAAGCTTTCTTT

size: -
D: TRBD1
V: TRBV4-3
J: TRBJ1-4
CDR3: CASSQDTGTGFGKLFF
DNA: TGCGCCAGCAGCCAAGATACCGGGACAGGGTTCGGAAAACTGTTTTTT

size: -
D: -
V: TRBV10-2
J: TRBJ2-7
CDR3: CASSESIGEQYF
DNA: TGCGCCAGCAGTGAGTCGATCGGGGAGCAGTACTTC

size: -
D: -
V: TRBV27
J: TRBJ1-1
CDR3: CATYPAGARDTEAFF
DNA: TGTGCCACCTACCCTGCGGGGGCGCGGGACACTGAAGCTTTCTTT

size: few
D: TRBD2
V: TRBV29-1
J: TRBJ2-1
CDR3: CSVAYSGNYNEQFF
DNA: TGCAGCGTTGCCTACAGCGGGAACTACAATGAGCAGTTCTTC

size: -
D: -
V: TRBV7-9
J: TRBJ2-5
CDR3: CASSLASSQETQYF
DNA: TGTGCCAGCAGCTTAGCGTCTAGCCAGGAGACCCAGTACTTC

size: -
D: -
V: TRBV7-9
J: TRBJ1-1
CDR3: CASRKASTEAFF
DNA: TGTGCCAGCAGGAAGGCCTCTACTGAAGCTTTCTTT

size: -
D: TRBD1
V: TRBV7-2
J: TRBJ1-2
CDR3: CASSLAGTENGYTF
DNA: TGTGCCAGCAGCCTGGCCGGGACAGAGAATGGCTACACCTTC

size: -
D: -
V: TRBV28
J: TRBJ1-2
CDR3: CASSPQARALNANYGYTF
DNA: TGTGCCAGCAGTCCCCAGGCCAGGGCCTTAAATGCTAACTATGGCTACACCTTC

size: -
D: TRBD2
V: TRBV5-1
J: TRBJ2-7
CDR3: CASSHRTAGDEQYF
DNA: TGCGCCAGCAGCCACCGGACAGCGGGAGACGAGCAGTACTTC

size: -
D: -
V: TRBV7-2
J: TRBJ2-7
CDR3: CASSLAQGPYEQYF
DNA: TGTGCCAGCAGCTTAGCCCAGGGTCCCTACGAGCAGTACTTC

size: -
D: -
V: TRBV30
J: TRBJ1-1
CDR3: CAWSGMGSAFF
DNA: TGTGCCTGGAGTGGGATGGGTTCGGCTTTCTTT